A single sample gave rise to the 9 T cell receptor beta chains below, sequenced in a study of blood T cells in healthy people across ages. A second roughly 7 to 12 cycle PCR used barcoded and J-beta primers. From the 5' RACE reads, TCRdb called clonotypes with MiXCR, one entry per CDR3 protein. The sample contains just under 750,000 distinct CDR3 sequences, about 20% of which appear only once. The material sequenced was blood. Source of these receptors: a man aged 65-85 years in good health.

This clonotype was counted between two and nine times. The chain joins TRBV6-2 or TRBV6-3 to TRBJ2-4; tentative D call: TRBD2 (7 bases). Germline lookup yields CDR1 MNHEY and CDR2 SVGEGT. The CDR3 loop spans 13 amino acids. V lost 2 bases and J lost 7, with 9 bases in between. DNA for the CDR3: TGTGCCAGCAGTTACGGGGGGGCCAACATTCAGTACTTC. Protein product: CASSYGGANIQYF.

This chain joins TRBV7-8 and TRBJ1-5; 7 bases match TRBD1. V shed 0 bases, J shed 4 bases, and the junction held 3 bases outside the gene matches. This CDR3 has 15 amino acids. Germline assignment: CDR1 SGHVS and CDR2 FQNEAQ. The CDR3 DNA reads TGTGCCAGCAGCTTAGCCGGGACAGAGAATCAGCCCCAGCATTTT. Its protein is CASSLAGTENQPQHF. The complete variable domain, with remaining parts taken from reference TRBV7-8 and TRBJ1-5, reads GAGVSQSPRYKVAKRGQDVALRCDPISGHVSLFWYQQALGQGPEFLTYFQNEAQLDKSGLPSDRFFAERPEGSVSTLKIQRTQQEDSAVYLCASSLAGTENQPQHFGDGTRLSIL.

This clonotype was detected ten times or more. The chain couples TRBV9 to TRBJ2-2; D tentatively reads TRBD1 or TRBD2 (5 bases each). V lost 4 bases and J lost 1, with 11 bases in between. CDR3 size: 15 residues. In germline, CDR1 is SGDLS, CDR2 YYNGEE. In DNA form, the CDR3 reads TGTGCCAGCAGCCTCCTTGGGGGGAACACCGGGGAGCTGTTTTTT. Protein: CASSLLGGNTGELFF.

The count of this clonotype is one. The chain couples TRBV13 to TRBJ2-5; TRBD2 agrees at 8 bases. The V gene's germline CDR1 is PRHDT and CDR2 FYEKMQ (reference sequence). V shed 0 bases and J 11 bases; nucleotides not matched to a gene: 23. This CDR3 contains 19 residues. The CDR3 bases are TGTGCCAGCAGCTTAGGCCTCGTTAAACTAGCGGAACCCCTTGGGAAGCAGTACTTC. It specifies CASSLGLVKLAEPLGKQYF.

The CDR3 DNA sequence: TGCAGTGCTGAACTTCAGGGGAGAGAGACCCAGTACTTC. It translates to CSAELQGRETQYF. The rearrangement joins TRBV20-1 to TRBJ2-5; weak D call: TRBD1 (6 bases). Trimming removed 5 bases from V and 4 bases from J, with 14 bases in between. Germline-derived CDR1 and CDR2 are DFQATT and SNEGSKA (reference sequence). The length of the CDR3 is 13 residues.

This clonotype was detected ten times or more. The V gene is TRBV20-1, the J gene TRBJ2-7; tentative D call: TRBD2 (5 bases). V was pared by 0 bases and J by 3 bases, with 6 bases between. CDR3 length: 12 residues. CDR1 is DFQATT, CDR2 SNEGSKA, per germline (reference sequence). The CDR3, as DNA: TGCAGTGCTAGAGATCGGGGCTACGAGCAGTACTTC. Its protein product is CSARDRGYEQYF.

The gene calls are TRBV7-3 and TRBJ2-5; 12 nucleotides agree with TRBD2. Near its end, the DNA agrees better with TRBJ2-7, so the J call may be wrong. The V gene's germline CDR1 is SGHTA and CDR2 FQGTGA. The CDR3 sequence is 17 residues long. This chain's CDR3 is CASSPLVLAGGPYEQYV. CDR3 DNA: TGTGCCAGCAGCCCCCTCGTGCTAGCGGGAGGGCCTTACGAGCAGTACGTC.

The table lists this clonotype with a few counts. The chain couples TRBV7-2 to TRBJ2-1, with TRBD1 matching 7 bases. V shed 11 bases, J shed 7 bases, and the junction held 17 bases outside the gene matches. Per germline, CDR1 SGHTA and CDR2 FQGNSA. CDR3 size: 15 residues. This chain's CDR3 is CAGGLAGGRLNEQFF. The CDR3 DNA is TGTGCCGGCGGTTTGGCAGGGGGACGGTTAAATGAGCAGTTCTTC.

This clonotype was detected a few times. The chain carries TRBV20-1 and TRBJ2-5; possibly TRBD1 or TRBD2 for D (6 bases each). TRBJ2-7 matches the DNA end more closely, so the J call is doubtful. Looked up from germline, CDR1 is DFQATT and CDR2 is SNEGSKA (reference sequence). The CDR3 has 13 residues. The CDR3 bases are TGCAGCCTCGCTTCGGGGGCTTTTTACGAGCAGTACTTC. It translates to CSLASGAFYEQYF.